The next 27 T cell receptor beta chains were all read from a single sample in a study of shared clonotypes between healthy human individuals. Repertoires were generated with immunoSEQ multiplex PCR, while TCRdb's copy carries only in-frame clones and drops some. The repertoire consists of approximately 1.9 million clones, with about 94% occurring once and the leading ten covering more than 1.5%. The naive CD8 subset, CD45RO-negative cells positively selected for CCR7, excluded terminally differentiated effector memory CD45RA+ cells. Material: naive CD8+ T cells from PBMCs. These TCRs come from a man between 18 and 35 years old in good health. Some clones in this sample may be carry-over from other donors' samples.

CDR3 sequence reads: CASSLRGVGNTIYF. Here the CDR3 DNA reads TGTGCCAGCAGTCTCAGGGGGGTTGGAAACACCATATATTTT. V is TRBV27 and J is TRBJ1-3; 7 nucleotides align to TRBD1. The CDR3 has 14 residues. Germline CDR1 MNHEY, CDR2 SMNVEV (reference sequence). Unmatched junction bases numbered 4, after V lost 5 bases and J lost 3 bases.

J is TRBJ1-5 and V is TRBV10-3; TRBD1 might be the D (6 bases). V gave up 4 bases and J gave up 6 bases, with 13 bases separating them. The germline gives CDR1 ENHRY, CDR2 SYGVKD. The CDR3 length is 14 residues. As DNA, the CDR3 is TGTGCCATCAGTGGGCTACAGGGAACTCAGCCCCAGCATTTT. Amino acids: CAISGLQGTQPQHF.

Points on this clone: In the same sample, other DNA sequences code for this CDR3. The rearrangement uses TRBV15 and TRBJ2-7, with D perhaps matching TRBD1 or TRBD2 (7 bases each). The CDR3 is 14 residues long. Deletions cut 3 bases from V and 0 bases from J, with 9 bases between. CDR1 is LNHNV, CDR2 YYDKDF, per germline (reference sequence). The CDR3 loop reads CATSSRGGSYEQYF. The CDR3 DNA sequence: TGTGCCACCAGCAGCAGGGGGGGCTCCTACGAGCAGTACTTC.

The chain carries TRBV4-3 and TRBJ2-1; D gene uncertain. The V gene lost 0 bases and the J gene lost 0 bases, with 9 bases spanning the gap. This CDR3 has 16 residues. Germline CDR1 reads LGHNA; CDR2 reads YSLEER. Here the CDR3 reads CASSQEFASSYNEQFF. The CDR3 region has the DNA TGCGCCAGCAGCCAAGAATTCGCTAGCTCCTACAATGAGCAGTTCTTC.

This chain uses TRBV7-8 with TRBJ2-3; D may be TRBD2 (6 bases). The CDR3 loop spans 16 amino acids. V lost 4 bases to trimming and J lost 0 bases, with 14 bases between them. Germline assignment: CDR1 SGHVS and CDR2 FQNEAQ. The chain's CDR3 is CASSWGVLVSTDTQYF. The DNA of the CDR3 is TGTGCCAGCAGCTGGGGGGTCCTAGTGAGCACAGATACGCAGTATTTT.

This chain joins TRBV9 and TRBJ2-7; D is undetermined. The CDR3 length is 13 residues. Germline V gene data show CDR1 as SGDLS and CDR2 as YYNGEE. V lost 1 base and J lost 6, with 11 bases in between. CDR3 protein: CASSVITVGEQYF. CDR3 sequence (DNA): TGTGCCAGCAGCGTAATAACAGTTGGCGAGCAGTACTTC.

The V gene is TRBV11-2, the J gene TRBJ1-4; 8 bases match TRBD1. The CDR3 runs to 17 residues. Losses at the gene ends were 5 bases for V and 5 bases for J; bases not matched to a gene: 13. Germline CDR1 SGHAT, CDR2 FQNNGV. The CDR3 reads CASSPRQGPDLNEKLFF. CDR3 in DNA: TGTGCCAGCAGCCCCAGACAGGGGCCGGATCTGAATGAAAAACTGTTTTTT. Together with reference TRBV11-2 and TRBJ1-4, the CDR3 gives the full variable domain: EAGVAQSPRYKIIEKRQSVAFWCNPISGHATLYWYQQILGQGPKLLIQFQNNGVVDDSQLPKDRFSAERLKGVDSTLKIQPAKLEDSAVYLCASSPRQGPDLNEKLFFGSGTQLSVL.

J is TRBJ2-2 and V is TRBV9, with D perhaps matching TRBD2 (6 bases). There are 16 residues in the CDR3. V gave up 3 bases and J gave up 2 bases, with 14 bases separating them. Germline lookup yields CDR1 SGDLS and CDR2 YYNGEE. The CDR3 loop reads CASSGTGTRNTGELFF. The CDR3 coding sequence is TGTGCCAGCAGCGGGACCGGGACTCGTAACACCGGGGAGCTGTTTTTT.

V gene TRBV7-9 combines with J gene TRBJ2-1; TRBD2 agrees at 16 bases. In germline, CDR1 is SEHNR, CDR2 FQNEAQ (reference sequence). V lost 1 base to trimming and J lost 7 bases; unmatched junction nucleotides: 4. The CDR3 spans 17 residues. The CDR3 loop is CASSLGGTSGRENEQFF. For the CDR3, the DNA is TGTGCCAGCAGCTTAGGGGGGACTAGCGGGAGGGAGAATGAGCAGTTCTTC.

A single count supports this clone. V is TRBV6-5 and J is TRBJ2-1; either TRBD1 or TRBD2 may fit D (6 bases each). This CDR3 region has 15 residues. Per germline, CDR1 MNHEY and CDR2 SVGAGI. V gave up 6 bases and J gave up 4 bases, with 16 bases separating them. CDR3 sequence reads: CASSGQSLAYNEQFF. CDR3 nucleotides: TGTGCCAGCAGCGGACAGTCCCTAGCGTACAATGAGCAGTTCTTC.

J is TRBJ2-7 and V is TRBV19; D not resolved. Germline-derived CDR1 and CDR2 are LNHDA and SQIVND (reference sequence). This CDR3 is 15 amino acids long. V dropped 5 bases and J dropped 3 bases, with 17 bases sitting between them. For the CDR3, the DNA is TGTGCCAGTAGTCCCCGGGCGAGTCTTGTCTACGAGCAGTACTTC. Amino acids: CASSPRASLVYEQYF.

The chain links TRBV7-9 to TRBJ2-7; TRBD1 matches at 7 bases. CDR1 is SEHNR and CDR2 is FQNEAQ in the germline V gene (reference sequence). V was clipped by 4 bases and J by 2 bases; unmatched bases: 11. This CDR3 spans 16 amino acids. The CDR3, as DNA: TGTGCCAGCAGCTCGCACGCCTGGGACAGTCCCTACGAGCAGTACTTC. Amino acid sequence: CASSSHAWDSPYEQYF.

As regards this clone: The same CDR3 also results from other DNA sequences found in this sample. The chain carries TRBV9 and TRBJ2-3; 10 nucleotides align to TRBD2. Germline V gene data show CDR1 as SGDLS and CDR2 as YYNGEE. This CDR3 contains 15 residues. J lost 0 bases, V lost 3 bases, and 1 base had no gene match. The CDR3 protein is CASSGSGRSTDTQYF. The CDR3, as DNA: TGTGCCAGCAGCGGTAGCGGGAGGAGCACAGATACGCAGTATTTT.

This clone was observed once. This chain joins TRBV19 and TRBJ2-1, with 14 bases that match TRBD2. The trim removed 8 bases at V and 2 bases at J, leaving 5 bases unmatched. CDR1 LNHDA and CDR2 SQIVND come from the germline V gene (reference sequence). The CDR3 is 16 residues long. The CDR3 nucleotides are TGTGCCAGTGAACGACTAGCGGGAGGGGCCTACAATGAGCAGTTCTTC. This encodes CASERLAGGAYNEQFF. The entire variable domain, with the rest obtained from reference TRBV19 and TRBJ2-1, is as follows: DGGITQSPKYLFRKEGQNVTLSCEQNLNHDAMYWYRQDPGQGLRLIYYSQIVNDFQKGDIAEGYSVSREKKESFPLTVTSAQKNPTAFYLCASERLAGGAYNEQFFGPGTRLTVL.

With regard to this clone: The same CDR3 can be traced to other DNA sequences in this sample. The rearrangement joins TRBV27 to TRBJ1-5, with D hard to call. The CDR3 runs 13 residues. Trimming shortened V by 5 bases and J by 2 bases, and 7 bases separated the two germline ends. Germline V gene sequence: CDR1 MNHEY, CDR2 SMNVEV (reference sequence). CDR3 sequence (DNA): TGTGCCAGCAGTCCCCTGGGCAATCAGCCCCAGCATTTT. Residues: CASSPLGNQPQHF.

V gene TRBV27 combines with J gene TRBJ1-5; perhaps TRBD1 as D (5 bases). CDR3 length equals 15 residues. Between the trimmed V and J ends, which lost 5 bases and 0 bases, there was a span of 11 bases. Germline lookup yields CDR1 MNHEY and CDR2 SMNVEV (reference sequence). CDR3: CASSPQGGSNQPQHF. The DNA of the CDR3 is TGTGCCAGCAGTCCCCAGGGTGGTAGCAATCAGCCCCAGCATTTT.

The chain combines TRBV29-1 with TRBJ1-4, with 8 bases matching TRBD1. The CDR3 contains 15 residues. With V trimmed by 0 bases and J by 10 bases, 10 bases remained unmatched. The germline CDR1 and CDR2 sequences are SQVTM and ANQGSEA. The CDR3 DNA reads as TGCAGCGTTGAAGATATCGGCAGGGGGCAGAGAAAACTGTTTTTT. Translating it yields CSVEDIGRGQRKLFF.

CDR3 protein: CASSIVVAKNIQYF. The CDR3 DNA reads TGTGCCAGTAGTATAGTGGTCGCCAAAAACATTCAGTACTTC. The genes are TRBV19 and TRBJ2-4; D gene ambiguous. Trimming left V 1 base short and J 1 base short, with 5 bases between. In germline, CDR1 is LNHDA, CDR2 SQIVND (reference sequence). The CDR3 loop spans 14 amino acids.

The chain has TRBV7-9 and TRBJ1-4; 9 bases map to TRBD1. Germline CDR1 is SEHNR and CDR2 is FQNEAQ (reference sequence). After removal of 4 bases from V and 7 bases from J, the junction contained 4 bases not matched to a gene. CDR3 size: 14 residues. Written as DNA, the CDR3 is TGTGCCAGCAGCTCGGGACAGGGTGGTGAAAAACTGTTTTTT. This translates into CASSSGQGGEKLFF.

This clone was seen only once. The chain carries TRBV7-2 and TRBJ2-7; D is possibly TRBD1 or TRBD2 (5 bases each). The CDR3 is 14 residues long. Germline V CDR1 and CDR2: SGHTA, FQGNSA. Trimming stripped 5 bases from V and 5 bases from J, with 16 bases between. The CDR3 region is CASSPRGPRHEQYF. The CDR3 nucleotides read TGTGCCAGCAGCCCTCGGGGACCACGCCACGAGCAGTACTTC.

This sequence joins TRBV9 and TRBJ2-1; D unclear. Per germline, CDR1 SGDLS and CDR2 YYNGEE. Trimming pared 0 bases from V and 1 base from J, leaving 8 bases between. This CDR3 comprises 15 residues. CDR3 protein: CASSVAVGSYNEQFF. DNA of the CDR3: TGTGCCAGCAGCGTAGCGGTAGGATCCTACAATGAGCAGTTCTTC.

This sequence joins TRBV27 and TRBJ1-2; D remains ambiguous. The CDR3 has 12 residues. The germline V gene has CDR1 MNHEY and CDR2 SMNVEV (reference sequence). The V and J ends lost 8 bases and 8 bases respectively, with 15 bases between them. The CDR3 here is CASGLGPEGYTF. The DNA of the CDR3 is TGTGCCAGCGGCCTCGGGCCTGAAGGCTACACCTTC.

This clone has only one observation. This chain uses TRBV29-1 with TRBJ1-2, with TRBD1 matching over 10 bases. CDR1 and CDR2 (germline): SQVTM, ANQGSEA. This CDR3 is 14 amino acids long. The ends lost 5 bases at V and 7 bases at J; junction bases unmatched: 10. CDR3 bases: TGCAGCGTTCTATCGGGACAGGGGTATCTTGGCTACACCTTC. Protein: CSVLSGQGYLGYTF.

The chain is built from TRBV14 and TRBJ2-1; no reliable D call. V dropped 4 bases and J dropped 7 bases, with 11 bases sitting between them. This CDR3 has 13 residues. Per germline, CDR1 SGHDN and CDR2 FVKESK. The CDR3 is CASSRALWNEQFF. The CDR3 DNA reads as TGTGCCAGCAGCCGCGCTCTGTGGAATGAGCAGTTCTTC.

This chain links TRBV10-3 with TRBJ2-7; 10 nucleotides agree with TRBD2. Germline values: CDR1 ENHRY, CDR2 SYGVKD. This CDR3 spans 14 amino acids. V shed 10 bases, J shed 3 bases, and the junction held 9 bases outside the gene matches. The CDR3 bases are TGTGCCACCACTAGCGGGGAAATCATCTACGAGCAGTACTTC. It yields the protein CATTSGEIIYEQYF.

The genes are TRBV5-6 and TRBJ2-1, with 7 bases identical to TRBD1. Germline V CDR1 and CDR2: SGHDT, YYEEEE. The CDR3 contains 16 residues. V was clipped by 3 bases and J by 1 base; unmatched bases: 7. CDR3 protein: CASSYRQGISYNEQFF. The CDR3 bases are TGTGCCAGCAGCTATAGACAGGGTATTTCCTACAATGAGCAGTTCTTC. Based on the CDR3 plus reference TRBV5-6 and TRBJ2-1, the full variable domain is DAGVTQSPTHLIKTRGQQVTLRCSPKSGHDTVSWYQQALGQGPQFIFQYYEEEERQRGNFPDRFSGHQFPNYSSELNVNALLLGDSALYLCASSYRQGISYNEQFFGPGTRLTVL.

The chain combines TRBV10-3 with TRBJ2-7; D possibly corresponds to TRBD2 (7 bases). The CDR3 spans 16 residues. Germline loops: CDR1 ENHRY, CDR2 SYGVKD. Deletions cut 8 bases from V and 2 bases from J, with 22 bases between. CDR3 in amino acids: CAIADPPRGGAYEQYF. DNA for the CDR3: TGTGCCATCGCTGACCCCCCTCGCGGGGGCGCCTACGAGCAGTACTTC.